This is a list of T cell receptor beta chains from one sample in a study of shared clonotypes between healthy human individuals. Assay used: immunoSEQ multiplex PCR; TCRdb lists only in-frame clones, some missing. The sample includes almost 750,000 clones, approximately 77% seen only once; the top ten take over 1.5%. What was sequenced was memory CD4+ T cells sorted from blood. These receptors came from a woman in her 30s in good health. CDR3s leave out the opening cysteine and the closing phenylalanine or tryptophan. Fields, in order: CDR3 protein, V gene, J gene.

CDR3: ASSQDLNPPYEQY
V: TRBV4-1
J: TRBJ2-7

CDR3: ASSPTGLAREQY
V: TRBV7-7
J: TRBJ2-7

CDR3: ASSIYSEPEKLF
V: TRBV7-9
J: TRBJ1-4

CDR3: ASSMNREETQY
V: TRBV19
J: TRBJ2-5

CDR3: AWSVGTGVGYT
V: TRBV30
J: TRBJ1-2

CDR3: ASRDQGRSNEKLF
V: TRBV2
J: TRBJ1-4

CDR3: ASSPGTSGMEQF
V: TRBV5-1
J: TRBJ2-1

CDR3: ASSSLTRQLGGELF
V: TRBV11-2
J: TRBJ2-2

CDR3: AISEGSTDTQY
V: TRBV10-3
J: TRBJ2-3

CDR3: ASRGRGSIGETQY
V: TRBV5-1
J: TRBJ2-5

CDR3: ASRTTGKHTIY
V: TRBV6-4
J: TRBJ1-3

CDR3: ASNPGAGGYNEQF
V: TRBV6-5
J: TRBJ2-1

CDR3: ASSLYTDAEAF
V: TRBV5-1
J: TRBJ1-1

CDR3: ASSLETGKGANVLT
V: TRBV5-1
J: TRBJ2-6

CDR3: ASSSTGVLTEAF
V: TRBV7-9
J: TRBJ1-1

CDR3: ASRFGTSGSQNIQY
V: TRBV2
J: TRBJ2-4

CDR3: ASSLKPPPGANVLT
V: TRBV7-7
J: TRBJ2-6

CDR3: ASSPPPSNEQF
V: TRBV5-1
J: TRBJ2-1

CDR3: SVEDVGGYT
V: TRBV29-1
J: TRBJ1-2

CDR3: ASSRREGDYGYT
V: TRBV27
J: TRBJ1-2

CDR3: ASSQARVSEQY
V: TRBV14
J: TRBJ2-7

CDR3: ASSGTGTGFQETQY
V: TRBV28
J: TRBJ2-5

CDR3: ASSPLARDEQF
V: TRBV18
J: TRBJ2-1

CDR3: ASRMDRGAKNIQY
V: TRBV6-5
J: TRBJ2-4

CDR3: ASSLGTSGRVLSYTDTQY
V: TRBV5-4
J: TRBJ2-3

CDR3: ASSFDERLRQY
V: TRBV28
J: TRBJ2-7

CDR3: ASSSGTTRLGEQY
V: TRBV5-5
J: TRBJ2-7

CDR3: SVDTGQGARN
V: TRBV29-1
J: TRBJ2-4

CDR3: ASSLRGSRYEQY
V: TRBV13
J: TRBJ2-7

CDR3: ASSAYGTGDEKLF
V: TRBV6-1
J: TRBJ1-4

CDR3: ASSVTDDQPQH
V: TRBV19
J: TRBJ1-5

CDR3: ASSPQSTGNTIY
V: TRBV18
J: TRBJ1-3

CDR3: ASSVWDGGYEQY
V: TRBV9
J: TRBJ2-7

CDR3: ASSRTTARASNQPQH
V: TRBV28
J: TRBJ1-5

CDR3: ASSEEGQGNEKLF
V: TRBV2
J: TRBJ1-4

CDR3: ASSSQTGRGYT
V: TRBV7-9
J: TRBJ1-2

CDR3: ASSQGGSYGYT
V: TRBV5-1
J: TRBJ1-2